Below are 19 T cell receptor beta chains sequenced from a single sample in a study of T cell repertoires in cytomegalovirus infection. These TCRs are of unknown antigen specificity. TCRdb re-derived calls from the reads in MiXCR, one entry per CDR3 protein. The sample shows under 850,000 distinct CDR3 sequences, 30% to 35% of them seen only once. The sequencing used cultured PBMCs, collected from culture after CMV antigen stimulation. These receptors all stem from a human donor in good health (CMV status not recorded). Some clones in this sample may be carry-over from other donors' samples.

This clonotype turned up a few times. This chain connects TRBV7-9 to TRBJ2-2, with 9 bases fitting TRBD1. This CDR3 region has 15 residues. V was clipped by 3 bases and J by 4 bases; unmatched bases: 3. Germline V lookup: CDR1 SEHNR, CDR2 FQNEAQ (reference sequence). CDR3 DNA: TGTGCCAGCAGCTTCGGGACAGGGCTCACCGGGGAGCTGTTTTTT. It codes for CASSFGTGLTGELFF.

The V gene is TRBV6-1, the J gene TRBJ1-1; tentative D call: TRBD1 (5 bases). The V end was cut by 8 bases, the J end by 2 bases, with 12 bases between. Germline V gives CDR1 MNHNS, CDR2 SASEGT. The CDR3 has 13 residues. In DNA form, the CDR3 reads TGTGCCAGCCACGTGGGGGTCAACACTGAAGCTTTCTTT. It yields the protein CASHVGVNTEAFF.

The chain is built from TRBV12-3 or TRBV12-4 and TRBJ1-4; maybe TRBD1 (5 bases). The V end was cut by 5 bases, the J end by 4 bases, with 8 bases between. The CDR3 is 13 residues long. This chain's CDR3 is CASSRQINEKLFF. DNA of the CDR3: TGTGCCAGCAGTAGACAGATTAATGAAAAACTGTTTTTT.

The genes are TRBV19 and TRBJ2-7; no firm D call. V dropped 6 bases and J dropped 3 bases, with 33 bases sitting between them. The CDR3 is 20 residues long. The V gene's germline CDR1 is LNHDA and CDR2 SQIVND (reference sequence). CDR3: CASSQMRQGMGSTMNYEQYF. CDR3 in DNA: TGTGCCAGTAGCCAAATGCGGCAAGGGATGGGATCGACAATGAACTACGAGCAGTACTTC. The whole variable domain, remainder taken from reference TRBV19 and TRBJ2-7, is DGGITQSPKYLFRKEGQNVTLSCEQNLNHDAMYWYRQDPGQGLRLIYYSQIVNDFQKGDIAEGYSVSREKKESFPLTVTSAQKNPTAFYLCASSQMRQGMGSTMNYEQYFGPGTRLTVT.

In its sample, this clonotype was seen many times. The V and J genes are TRBV7-2 and TRBJ2-7; no definite D call. The V end lost 1 base, the J end lost 2 bases, and 9 bases lay between the germline ends. This CDR3 spans 14 amino acids. The germline V gene has CDR1 SGHTA and CDR2 FQGNSA. Written as DNA, the CDR3 is TGTGCCAGCAGCTTAGTGGCGGAGACCTACGAGCAGTACTTC. Amino acids: CASSLVAETYEQYF.

A single count supports this clonotype. This chain links TRBV6-2 or TRBV6-3 with TRBJ2-7; maybe TRBD2 (5 bases). Deletions cut 7 bases from V and 5 bases from J, with 12 bases between. The CDR3 is 12 amino acids. Germline CDR1 and CDR2: MNHEY and SVGEGT. CDR3 loop: CASTETRDEQYF. In DNA, the CDR3 is TGTGCCAGCACCGAAACGCGGGACGAGCAGTACTTC.

This clonotype was detected only once. A much larger clone is a single base away; this may be a read error. V is TRBV7-2 and J is TRBJ2-7; 8 bases map to TRBD2. The CDR3 consists of 14 residues. Germline V gene sequence: CDR1 SGHTA, CDR2 FQGNSA. V dropped 6 bases and J dropped 7; count of bases not matched to a gene: 11. The CDR3 region is CASRLAEGPGEQYF. The CDR3 DNA reads as TGTGCCAGCAGACTAGCGGAAGGGCCAGGGGAGCAGTACTTC.

This clonotype occurred a few times. The chain is built from TRBV10-3 and TRBJ1-1, with D maybe TRBD1 (6 bases). Germline CDR1 is ENHRY and CDR2 is SYGVKD. V lost 4 bases and J lost 5, with 11 bases in between. The length of the CDR3 is 13 residues. The CDR3 loop is CAISVGGTTEAFF. For the CDR3, the DNA is TGTGCCATCAGTGTCGGTGGGACAACTGAAGCTTTCTTT.

The chain combines TRBV28 with TRBJ2-3, with 9 bases fitting TRBD2. The J segment lost 4 bases and the V segment lost 8 bases, leaving 7 bases of the junction unmatched. The germline V gene has CDR1 MDHEN and CDR2 SYDVKM. The CDR3 is 14 amino acids. The CDR3 region has the DNA TGTGCCAGCCGTAGCGGGGGAGGAGCAGATACGCAGTATTTT. Translating it yields CASRSGGGADTQYF.

This clonotype was seen a handful of times. The V gene is TRBV12-3 or TRBV12-4, the J gene TRBJ1-1, with D unresolved. The CDR3 length is 12 residues. The V end was cut by 3 bases, the J end by 9 bases, with 11 bases between. The CDR3 nucleotides are TGTGCCAGCAGTTTTTGGGGATCTAAAGCTTTCTTT. Encoded protein: CASSFWGSKAFF.

This chain links TRBV7-9 with TRBJ2-5; D call uncertain. V shed 8 bases and J shed 4 bases, with 5 bases lying between them. Germline CDR1 and CDR2: SEHNR and FQNEAQ (reference sequence). The CDR3 has 10 residues. The CDR3 nucleotides read TGTGCCAGCGCTCGAGAGACCCAGTACTTC. It encodes CASARETQYF.

This clonotype was observed once. Germline and junction disagree at one end, which may indicate a read error. This sequence joins TRBV5-3 and TRBJ2-1, with D perhaps matching TRBD2 (5 bases). TRBV5-3 is flagged as an ORF with uncertain function. This CDR3 region has 17 residues. For the CDR3, the DNA is TGTGCCAGCAGCTCACCCCTCGAGGGAGCCGGATCGAATGAGCAGTTCTTC. Its translation: CASSSPLEGAGSNEQFF.

The chain recombines TRBV7-9 with TRBJ1-1, with a possible D match to TRBD1 (6 bases). The V gene's germline CDR1 is SEHNR and CDR2 FQNEAQ (reference sequence). Trimming left V 4 bases short and J 7 bases short, with 13 bases between. The CDR3 consists of 13 residues. The CDR3 sequence is CASSSRTALEAFF. CDR3 in DNA: TGTGCCAGCAGCTCTAGGACAGCCCTTGAAGCTTTCTTT.

The chain carries TRBV7-6 and TRBJ2-3, with a tentative D call TRBD1 (6 bases). Germline V CDR1 and CDR2: SGHVS, FNYEAQ. There are 12 residues in the CDR3. V dropped 3 bases and J dropped 10 bases, with 11 bases sitting between them. CDR3: CASSLGADAQYF. The DNA of the CDR3 is TGTGCCAGCAGCTTGGGGGCCGATGCGCAGTATTTT.

This clonotype has a handful of counts. The genes are TRBV24-1 and TRBJ1-5; 8 positions match TRBD1. The CDR3 spans 14 residues. Germline-derived CDR1 and CDR2 are KGHDR and SFDVKD. Losses at the gene ends were 10 bases for V and 0 bases for J; bases not matched to a gene: 4. CDR3: CATGQDYSNQPQHF. CDR3 DNA sequence: TGTGCCACGGGACAGGATTATAGCAATCAGCCCCAGCATTTT.

The V and J genes are TRBV24-1 and TRBJ2-1; 8 bases fit TRBD1. Germline V gene lookup returns CDR1 KGHDR and CDR2 SFDVKD. The V segment lost 2 bases and the J segment 2 bases; nucleotides outside the gene matches: 4. This CDR3 is 16 amino acids long. The CDR3 DNA is TGTGCCACCAGTGATTCCGACAGGGGCGCCTACAATGAGCAGTTCTTC. Amino acid sequence: CATSDSDRGAYNEQFF.

This clonotype was counted a few times. This rearrangement joins TRBV10-3 to TRBJ2-1; tentatively, D is TRBD1 or TRBD2 (8 bases each). The length of the CDR3 is 16 residues. CDR1 and CDR2 from the germline V gene are ENHRY and SYGVKD. V was trimmed by 6 bases and J by 7 bases, leaving 22 bases between them. The CDR3 DNA reads as TGTGCCATCAGGCAGGGGGCAAGCGGGAGCGGGAATGAGCAGTTCTTC. Protein: CAIRQGASGSGNEQFF.

This clonotype was observed a few times. The CDR3 region has the DNA TGTGCCAGCAGCTCTCAACCTACCGGGGAGCTGTTTTTT. Translation: CASSSQPTGELFF. The rearrangement uses TRBV11-2 and TRBJ2-2; no reliable D call. Deletions cut 4 bases from V and 5 bases from J, with 8 bases between. The CDR3 consists of 13 residues. CDR1 is SGHAT, CDR2 FQNNGV, per germline.

The genes are TRBV5-1 and TRBJ2-3, with D possibly being TRBD1 or TRBD2 (7 bases each). Germline CDR1 and CDR2: SGHRS and YFSETQ. The CDR3 length is 14 residues. Deletions cut 5 bases from V and 7 bases from J, with 17 bases between. This CDR3 is CASRPSGDSYTQYF. CDR3 bases: TGCGCCAGCAGACCGAGCGGGGACAGCTATACGCAGTATTTT.